The 4 T cell receptor beta chains listed next were all sequenced from one sample in a study of blood T cell repertoires in COVID-19. The repertoire was sequenced with immunoSEQ multiplex PCR; TCRdb's copy has only in-frame clones and lacks some. The profile shows about 210,000 clones, around four fifths of them singletons. What was sequenced was PBMCs or T cells enriched from blood (not recorded which). These receptor sequences come from a man aged 40-49 years who had recovered from COVID-19.

The chain is built from TRBV5-1 and TRBJ1-3; D remains unclear. Germline CDR1 is SGHRS and CDR2 is YFSETQ. V was shortened by 2 bases and J by 2 bases, with 5 bases between the two germline ends. The CDR3 contains 13 residues. This chain's CDR3 is CASSFNPGNTIYF. CDR3 nucleotide sequence: TGCGCCAGCAGCTTTAATCCTGGAAACACCATATATTTT.

The V gene is TRBV3-1 (or the pseudogene TRBV3-2), the J gene TRBJ2-1, with 8 nucleotides matching TRBD1. The length of the CDR3 is 16 residues. The V segment lost 4 bases and the J segment 7 bases; nucleotides outside the gene matches: 12. The germline V gene encodes CDR1 LGHDT and CDR2 YNNKEL (reference sequence). This chain's CDR3 is CASSRSGTGSGNEQFF. As DNA, the CDR3 is TGTGCCAGCAGCCGTTCCGGGACAGGCAGCGGAAATGAGCAGTTCTTC.

This chain connects TRBV3-1 (or the pseudogene TRBV3-2) to TRBJ2-1, with TRBD2 matching 7 bases. Per germline, CDR1 LGHDT and CDR2 YNNKEL (reference sequence). CDR3 size: 15 residues. V lost 4 bases, J lost 6 bases, and 9 bases stayed unmatched. CDR3 sequence (DNA): TGTGCCAGCAGCCTTAAGCGGGGCCGGGGCAATGAGCAGTTCTTC. Protein product: CASSLKRGRGNEQFF.

The table lists this clone with a few counts. The chain combines TRBV7-9 with TRBJ1-2, with D unresolved. CDR3 length: 12 amino acids. The V and J ends lost 5 bases and 13 bases respectively, with 17 bases between them. In germline, CDR1 is SEHNR, CDR2 FQNEAQ (reference sequence). The CDR3 region is CASSLQLLKVTF. CDR3 DNA sequence: TGTGCCAGCAGCCTACAGTTGCTTAAGGTCACCTTC.